Included here is one TCR beta chain sequence, with context. This record belongs to a study of blood T cell repertoires in COVID-19. Study-level information: From T cells, B-cell-depleted T cells, or PBMCs came the material, which was cDNA or gDNA.

In the original analysis: Amplification of reference gene primers was used by the study to estimate nucleated cell counts. Produced via immunoSEQ multiplex PCR; TCRdb's table is partial and in-frame only. V and J calls and clone size come straight from that table; D and trimming were deduced from the DNA. The sample includes tens of thousands of clones, 65% to 85% of them seen just once. The CDR3 sequence is 14 residues long. V shed 7 bases, J shed 7 bases, and the junction held 7 bases outside the gene matches. The V gene's germline CDR1 is SNHLY and CDR2 FYNNEI. Recruits, aged about 18 to 95 years, lived in 24 US areas. Participants were placed into cohorts based on the clinical history they reported.

The chain has TRBV2 and TRBJ2-2, with 9 nucleotides matching TRBD2. Material: PBMCs or T cells enriched from blood (not recorded which). The receptor was derived from a woman aged 40 to 50 with acute COVID-19. For the CDR3, the DNA is TGTGCCAGCATGGGCGGGAGGGCCGTCGGGGAGCTGTTTTTT. This translates into CASMGGRAVGELFF.